This T cell receptor beta chain was recorded in a study of T cell responses to AZD1222 COVID-19 vaccine. Study as a whole: The analysis combined second doses at about 4 or about 12 weeks. Study outcomes and limitations: Spike-wide coverage was observed for vaccine-associated CD4 TCRs, with dominant responses at 160-218 and 743-854. Donors were chiefly white British, with a greater number of females, and clonal diversity was perhaps underestimated. Repertoires were obtained solely post-peak T cell response.

This clone was found a few times. No antigen is known for it. This CDR3 is 11 amino acids long. The germline V gene has CDR1 SEHNR and CDR2 FQNEAQ (reference sequence). V dropped 2 bases and J dropped 11 bases, with 9 bases sitting between them. Profiling relied on immunoSEQ multiplex PCR, and the TCRdb table lists in-frame clones only, not all of them. Of 100,000 or so clones listed, approximately 87% are singletons. The origin of this receptor is an adult in good health. The rearrangement joins TRBV7-9 to TRBJ1-1; TRBD1 might be the D (5 bases). This specimen consisted of peripheral blood, obtained on day 0 of AZD1222 vaccination. The CDR3 sequence: CASSLQGLAFF. DNA of the CDR3: TGTGCCAGCAGCTTACAGGGTCTTGCTTTCTTT.